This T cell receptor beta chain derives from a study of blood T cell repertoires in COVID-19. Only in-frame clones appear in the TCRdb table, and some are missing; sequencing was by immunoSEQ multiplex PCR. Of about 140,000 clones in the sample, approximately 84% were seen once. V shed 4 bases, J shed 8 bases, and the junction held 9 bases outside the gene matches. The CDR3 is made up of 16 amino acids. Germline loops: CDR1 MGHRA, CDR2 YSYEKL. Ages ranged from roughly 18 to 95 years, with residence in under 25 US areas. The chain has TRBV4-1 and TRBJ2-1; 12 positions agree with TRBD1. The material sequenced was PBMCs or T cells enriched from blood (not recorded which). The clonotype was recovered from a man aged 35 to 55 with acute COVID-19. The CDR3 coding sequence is TGCGCCAGCAGCCTCTTGGGGGGACAGGGGGCCTATGAGCAGTTCTTC. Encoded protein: CASSLLGGQGAYEQFF.